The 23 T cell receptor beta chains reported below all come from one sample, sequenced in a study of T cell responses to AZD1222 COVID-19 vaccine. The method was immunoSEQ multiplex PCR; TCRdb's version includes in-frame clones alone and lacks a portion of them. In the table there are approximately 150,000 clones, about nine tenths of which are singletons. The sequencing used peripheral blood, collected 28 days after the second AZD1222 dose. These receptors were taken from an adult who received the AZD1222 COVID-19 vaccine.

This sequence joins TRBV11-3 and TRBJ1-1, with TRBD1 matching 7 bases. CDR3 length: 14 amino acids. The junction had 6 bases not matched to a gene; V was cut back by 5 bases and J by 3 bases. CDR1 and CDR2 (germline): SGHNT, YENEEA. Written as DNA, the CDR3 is TGTGCCAGCAGCAACGACAGGGTCGACACTGAAGCTTTCTTT. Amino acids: CASSNDRVDTEAFF.

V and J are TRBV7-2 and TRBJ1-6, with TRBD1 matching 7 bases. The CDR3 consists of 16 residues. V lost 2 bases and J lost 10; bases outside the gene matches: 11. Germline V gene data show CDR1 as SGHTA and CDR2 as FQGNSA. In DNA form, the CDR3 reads TGTGCCAGCAGCTTACTTGACAGGGTGAATGGCTCACCCCTCCACTTT. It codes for CASSLLDRVNGSPLHF. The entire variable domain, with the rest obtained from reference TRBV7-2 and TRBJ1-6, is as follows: GAGVSQSPSNKVTEKGKDVELRCDPISGHTALYWYRQSLGQGLEFLIYFQGNSAPDKSGLPSDRFSAERTGGSVSTLTIQRTQQEDSAVYLCASSLLDRVNGSPLHFGNGTRLTVT.

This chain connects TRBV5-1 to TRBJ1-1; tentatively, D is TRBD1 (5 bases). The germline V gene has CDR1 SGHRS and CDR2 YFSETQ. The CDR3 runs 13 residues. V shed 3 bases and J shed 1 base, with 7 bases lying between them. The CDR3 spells CASSWGTNTEAFF. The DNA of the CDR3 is TGCGCCAGCAGCTGGGGCACGAACACTGAAGCTTTCTTT. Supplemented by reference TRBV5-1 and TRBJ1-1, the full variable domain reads KAGVTQTPRYLIKTRGQQVTLSCSPISGHRSVSWYQQTPGQGLQFLFEYFSETQRNKGNFPGRFSGRQFSNSRSEMNVSTLELGDSALYLCASSWGTNTEAFFGQGTRLTVV.

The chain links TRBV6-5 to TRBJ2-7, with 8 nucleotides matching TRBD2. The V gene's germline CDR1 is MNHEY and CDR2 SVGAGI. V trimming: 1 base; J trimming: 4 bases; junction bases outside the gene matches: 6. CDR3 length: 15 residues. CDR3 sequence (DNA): TGTGCCAGCAGTTACTTTGCGGGAGGAGCTTACGAGCAGTACTTC. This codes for CASSYFAGGAYEQYF.

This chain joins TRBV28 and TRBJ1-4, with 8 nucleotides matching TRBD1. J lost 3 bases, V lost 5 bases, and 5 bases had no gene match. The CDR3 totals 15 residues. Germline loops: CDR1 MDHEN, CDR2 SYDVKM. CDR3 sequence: CASSAQTGANEKLFF. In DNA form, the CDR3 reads TGTGCCAGCAGTGCCCAGACAGGGGCTAATGAAAAACTGTTTTTT.

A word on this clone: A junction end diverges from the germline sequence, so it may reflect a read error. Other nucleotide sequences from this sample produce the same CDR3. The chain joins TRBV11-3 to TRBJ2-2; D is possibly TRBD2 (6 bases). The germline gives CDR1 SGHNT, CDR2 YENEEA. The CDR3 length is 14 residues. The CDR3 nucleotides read TGTGCCAGCAGCCCAGCGGCAATAGGCGGGGAGCTGTTTTTC. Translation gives CASSPAAIGGELFF.

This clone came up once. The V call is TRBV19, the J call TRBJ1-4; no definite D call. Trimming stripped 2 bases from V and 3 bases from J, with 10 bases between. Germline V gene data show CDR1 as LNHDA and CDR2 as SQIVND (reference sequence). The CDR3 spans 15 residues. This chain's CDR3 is CASSIRRGPNEKLFF. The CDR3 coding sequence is TGTGCCAGTAGTATACGGCGGGGTCCTAATGAAAAACTGTTTTTT.

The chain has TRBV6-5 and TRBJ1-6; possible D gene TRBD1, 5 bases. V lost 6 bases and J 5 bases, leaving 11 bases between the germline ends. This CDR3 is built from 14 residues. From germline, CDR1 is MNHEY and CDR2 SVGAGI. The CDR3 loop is CASRGRADNSPLHF. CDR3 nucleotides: TGTGCCAGCAGGGGACGGGCAGATAATTCACCCCTCCACTTT.

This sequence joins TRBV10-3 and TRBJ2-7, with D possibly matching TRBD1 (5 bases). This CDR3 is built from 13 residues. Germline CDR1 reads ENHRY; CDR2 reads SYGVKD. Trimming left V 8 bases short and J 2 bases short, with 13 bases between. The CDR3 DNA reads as TGTGCCATCGCAGGGCCTACTACCTACGAGCAGTACTTC. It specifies CAIAGPTTYEQYF.

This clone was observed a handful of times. The CDR3 is CASSRSLGEADTQYF. CDR3 DNA sequence: TGTGCCAGCAGCCGGTCGCTGGGCGAAGCAGATACGCAGTATTTT. This sequence joins TRBV7-2 and TRBJ2-3; D gene ambiguous. From germline, CDR1 is SGHTA and CDR2 FQGNSA. The CDR3 covers 15 residues. V was clipped by 5 bases and J by 4 bases, with 16 bases between them.

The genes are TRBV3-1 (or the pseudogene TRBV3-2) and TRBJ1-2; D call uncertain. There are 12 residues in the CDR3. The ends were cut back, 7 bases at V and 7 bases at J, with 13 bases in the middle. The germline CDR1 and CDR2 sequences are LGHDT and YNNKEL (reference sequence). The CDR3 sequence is CASTLGNFGYTF. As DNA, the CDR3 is TGTGCCAGCACCCTCGGGAATTTTGGCTACACCTTC.

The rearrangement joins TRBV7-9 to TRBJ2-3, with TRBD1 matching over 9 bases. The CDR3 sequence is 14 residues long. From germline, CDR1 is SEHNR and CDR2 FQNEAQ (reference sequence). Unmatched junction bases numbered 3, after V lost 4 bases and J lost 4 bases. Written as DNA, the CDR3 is TGTGCCAGCAGCTCAAGGACAGGGGCAGATACGCAGTATTTT. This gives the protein CASSSRTGADTQYF.

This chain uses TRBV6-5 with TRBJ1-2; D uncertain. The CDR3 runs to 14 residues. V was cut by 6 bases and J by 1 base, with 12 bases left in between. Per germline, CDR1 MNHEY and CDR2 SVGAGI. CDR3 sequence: CASSRTAHNYGYTF. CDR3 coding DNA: TGTGCCAGCAGCAGGACGGCACATAACTATGGCTACACCTTC.

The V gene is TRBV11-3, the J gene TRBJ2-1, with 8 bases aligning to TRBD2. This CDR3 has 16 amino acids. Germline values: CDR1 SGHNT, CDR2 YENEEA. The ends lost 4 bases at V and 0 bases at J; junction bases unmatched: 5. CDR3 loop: CASSSRGLGSYNEQFF. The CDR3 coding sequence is TGTGCCAGCAGCTCTAGGGGACTAGGCTCCTACAATGAGCAGTTCTTC.

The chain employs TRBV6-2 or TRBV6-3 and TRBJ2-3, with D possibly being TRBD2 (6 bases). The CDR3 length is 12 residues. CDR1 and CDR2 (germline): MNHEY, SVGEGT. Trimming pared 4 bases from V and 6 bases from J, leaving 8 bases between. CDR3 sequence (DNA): TGTGCCAGCAGTTGGGAGGTCGATACGCAGTATTTT. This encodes CASSWEVDTQYF.

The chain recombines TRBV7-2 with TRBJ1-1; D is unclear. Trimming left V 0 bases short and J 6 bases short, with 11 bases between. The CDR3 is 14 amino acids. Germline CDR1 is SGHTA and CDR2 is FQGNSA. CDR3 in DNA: TGTGCCAGCAGCTTAGCCATCCTTTCGCCTGAAGCTTTCTTT. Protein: CASSLAILSPEAFF. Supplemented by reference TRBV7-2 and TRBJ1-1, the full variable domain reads GAGVSQSPSNKVTEKGKDVELRCDPISGHTALYWYRQSLGQGLEFLIYFQGNSAPDKSGLPSDRFSAERTGGSVSTLTIQRTQQEDSAVYLCASSLAILSPEAFFGQGTRLTVV.

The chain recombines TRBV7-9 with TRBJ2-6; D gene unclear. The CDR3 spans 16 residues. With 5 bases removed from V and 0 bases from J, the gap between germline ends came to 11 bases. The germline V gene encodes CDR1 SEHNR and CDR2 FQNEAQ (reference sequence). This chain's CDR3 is CASSLTASSGANVLTF. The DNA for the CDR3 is TGTGCCAGCAGCCTGACGGCCAGCTCTGGGGCCAACGTCCTGACTTTC.

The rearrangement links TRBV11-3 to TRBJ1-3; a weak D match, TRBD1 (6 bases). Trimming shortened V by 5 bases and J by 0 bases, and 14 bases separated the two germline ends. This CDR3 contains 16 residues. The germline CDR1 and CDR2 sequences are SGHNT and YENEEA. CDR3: CASSPHRARSGNTIYF. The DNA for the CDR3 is TGTGCCAGCAGCCCCCACAGGGCTCGCTCTGGAAACACCATATATTTT.

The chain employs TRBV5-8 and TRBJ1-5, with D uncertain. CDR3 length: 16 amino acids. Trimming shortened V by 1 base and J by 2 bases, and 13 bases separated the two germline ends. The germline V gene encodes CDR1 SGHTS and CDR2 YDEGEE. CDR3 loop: CASSLLGPWGNQPQHF. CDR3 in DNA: TGTGCCAGCAGCTTGCTGGGCCCTTGGGGCAATCAGCCCCAGCATTTT. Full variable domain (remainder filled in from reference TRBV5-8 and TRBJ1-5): EAGVTQSPTHLIKTRGQQATLRCSPISGHTSVYWYQQALGLGLQFLLWYDEGEERNRGNFPPRFSGRQFPNYSSELNVNALELEDSALYLCASSLLGPWGNQPQHFGDGTRLSIL.

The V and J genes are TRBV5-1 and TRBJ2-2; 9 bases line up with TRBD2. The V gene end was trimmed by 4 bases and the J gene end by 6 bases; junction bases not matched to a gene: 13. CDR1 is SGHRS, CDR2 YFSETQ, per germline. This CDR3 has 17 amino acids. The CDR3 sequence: CASSDLAGASIPGELFF. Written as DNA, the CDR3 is TGCGCCAGCAGCGATTTAGCGGGAGCCAGTATACCCGGGGAGCTGTTTTTT.

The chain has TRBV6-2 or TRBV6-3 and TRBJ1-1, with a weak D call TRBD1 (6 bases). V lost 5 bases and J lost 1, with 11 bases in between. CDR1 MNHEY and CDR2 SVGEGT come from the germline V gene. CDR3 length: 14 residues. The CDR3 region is CASSRSRGNTEAFF. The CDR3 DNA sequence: TGTGCCAGCAGTCGGAGCAGGGGGAACACTGAAGCTTTCTTT.

The CDR3 DNA reads TGCGCCAGCAGCTTAGGGTTAGGTTCCTACGAGCAGTACTTC. This translates into CASSLGLGSYEQYF. The V and J genes are TRBV5-1 and TRBJ2-7; D is ambiguous. The germline CDR1 and CDR2 sequences are SGHRS and YFSETQ. The CDR3 has 14 residues. The ends were cut back, 2 bases at V and 1 base at J, with 10 bases in the middle. Combining the CDR3 with reference TRBV5-1 and TRBJ2-7 gives the whole variable domain KAGVTQTPRYLIKTRGQQVTLSCSPISGHRSVSWYQQTPGQGLQFLFEYFSETQRNKGNFPGRFSGRQFSNSRSEMNVSTLELGDSALYLCASSLGLGSYEQYFGPGTRLTVT.

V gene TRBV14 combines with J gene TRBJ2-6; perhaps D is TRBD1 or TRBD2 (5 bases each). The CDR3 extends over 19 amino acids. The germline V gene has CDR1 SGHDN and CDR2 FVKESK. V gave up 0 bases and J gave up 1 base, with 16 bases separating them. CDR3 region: CASSQDHRPWGSGANVLTF. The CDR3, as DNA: TGTGCCAGCAGCCAAGACCATCGCCCATGGGGGTCTGGGGCCAACGTCCTGACTTTC.